This TCR beta chain was found in a study of OX40 agonist ivuxolimab in advanced cancers. For the study at large: With ivuxolimab, an agonistic anti-OX40 (CD134) antibody, patients were treated. Broader study findings: Mean expanded clone counts were higher in CD8+ than CD4+ T cells.

In regard to this clone: The antigen is undetermined.

This table comes from immunoSEQ multiplex PCR, and its TCRdb copy is limited to in-frame clones, with some not included. Seen here are tens of thousands of clones, approximately 78% observed once, and the top ten hold roughly 2.5%. This CDR3 contains 14 residues. V lost 6 bases and J lost 8; bases outside the gene matches: 11. Per the germline V gene, CDR1 is MDHEN and CDR2 is SYDVKM. This TCR came from an adult with an advanced solid tumor such as melanoma, head and neck, liver or kidney cancer. The rearrangement uses TRBV28 and TRBJ1-2; 8 nucleotides align to TRBD1. The material was CD4+ or CD8+ T cells sorted from blood, obtained in a trial of the OX40 agonist ivuxolimab. The CDR3 is CASSPTRRGRGYTF. The CDR3, as DNA: TGTGCCAGCAGCCCTACTCGCAGGGGGCGAGGCTACACCTTC.